The T cell receptor beta chain under discussion was sequenced for a study of cytomegalovirus exposure and HLA in healthy donors. Germline V gene sequence: CDR1 SGHRS, CDR2 YFSETQ. The CDR3 runs 14 residues. V lost 0 bases and J 9 bases, leaving 10 bases between the germline ends. Primers for the PCR totalled 60 Vbeta and 13 Jbeta. Authors' methods: Per a later analysis, the number of unique TCR beta chains was approximately 80 million, of which roughly 10 million were shared. Profiling relied on immunoSEQ multiplex PCR, and the TCRdb table lists in-frame clones only, not all of them. Clonal size and the V and J genes are those of that table, whereas D and trimming came from the DNA. The table has 100,000 or so clones, 85% seen once.

Material: PBMCs. The J gene is TRBJ1-6, the V gene TRBV5-1, with a possible D match to TRBD1 (5 bases). The source is a man aged 30 to 39 in good health and CMV-seronegative. DNA of the CDR3: TGCGCCAGCAGCTTGGGGCAGGGAGGTTCACCCCTCCACTTT. Residues: CASSLGQGGSPLHF.